This T cell receptor beta chain was sequenced in a study of T cell changes during pregnancy in multiple sclerosis. The repertoire was sequenced with immunoSEQ multiplex PCR; TCRdb's copy has only in-frame clones and lacks some. The sample contains 20,000 or so clones, 80% to 95% of which appear only once. Per germline, CDR1 MNHNY and CDR2 SVGAGI (reference sequence). The ends were cut back, 6 bases at V and 7 bases at J, with 18 bases in the middle. The CDR3 contains 14 residues. This sequence was found in a female donor in good health, enrolled as a control in a pregnancy study. The chain links TRBV6-6 to TRBJ2-5; no clear D. The sequencing used CD4+ T cells from peripheral blood mononuclear cells, collected after pregnancy. The CDR3 region has the DNA TGTGCCAGCAGCCCCTCTTCGGTATTTGGGACCCAGTACTTC. This encodes CASSPSSVFGTQYF.